The T cell receptor (beta chain) under discussion was sequenced for a study of response to subunit inactivated influenza vaccine (dated by TCRdb to 2016 to 2018). As for the study more broadly: The study used deep quantitative T cell receptor repertoire profiling to track responses to a trivalent subunit inactivated influenza vaccine. The paper's findings and limits, for the study overall: The authors suggested that each seasonal influenza vaccination may recruit only a limited number of new T cells.

The method behind the library was RT-PCR. Sequencer: Illumina HiSeq 2500. TCRdb cleaned the public reads at Q25 with fastp, built clones with MiXCR and kept in-frame beta chains. All rows with the same CDR3 protein become a single entry with the most common DNA and genes. The sample table holds hundreds of thousands of distinct CDR3 sequences, of which under 20% were seen once. Of the sample, 9.5% to 13% is held by the ten largest clones. This clonotype was seen a few times. Its recognized antigen is unknown. It has no much larger one-base neighbor in the sample; base qualities were not kept. The germline ends are 21 bases apart after V is trimmed by 6 bases and J by 4 bases. The CDR3 runs 15 amino acids, cysteine and phenylalanine included. The entry retains the CDR3 DNA only, 45 bases that are in frame from base 1. The germline V gene (reference sequence) provides CDR1 DFQATT and CDR2 SNEGSKA.

The chain joins TRBV20-1 to TRBJ1-1; perhaps TRBD1 is the D gene, with 5 bases matching. The TCR was taken from a man in his forties or fifties who received an inactivated influenza vaccine. Donor details come from another sample of the same person, matched by shared clones. Sequencing was performed on PBMCs from blood, taken 4 to 6 days after vaccination. The sequenced DNA is TGCAGTGCCGCAACTCAGGGAAGCTGGGGCACTGAAGCTTTCTTT. This translates into CSAATQGSWGTEAFF.